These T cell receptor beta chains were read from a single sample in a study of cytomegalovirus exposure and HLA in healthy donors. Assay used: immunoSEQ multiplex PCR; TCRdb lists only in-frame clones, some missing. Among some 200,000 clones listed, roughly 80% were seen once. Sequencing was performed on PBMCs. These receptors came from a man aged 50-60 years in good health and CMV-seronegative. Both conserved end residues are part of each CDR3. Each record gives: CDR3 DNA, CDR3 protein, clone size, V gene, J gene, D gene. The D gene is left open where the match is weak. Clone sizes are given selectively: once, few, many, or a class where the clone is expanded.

TGCGCCAGCAGCTTGGTGGGACAGGACTTCGGAGGGACCCAGTACTTC	CASSLVGQDFGGTQYF	NA	TRBV5-1	TRBJ2-5	TRBD1
TGTGCCAGCAGCCAGGATAATCAGCCCCAGCATTTT	CASSQDNQPQHF	few	TRBV6-1	TRBJ1-5	NA
TGTGCCAGCTCACCAATGCGGCAAAACTATGGCTACACCTTC	CASSPMRQNYGYTF	NA	TRBV18	TRBJ1-2	NA
TGTGCCTGGACCCCGCGGCCGAGGCTGACTAACACTGAAGCTTTCTTT	CAWTPRPRLTNTEAFF	NA	TRBV30	TRBJ1-1	NA
TGTGCCAGCAGCTTAGAGGGGACACGACTGAAGACGACTGAAGCTTTCTTT	CASSLEGTRLKTTEAFF	NA	TRBV7-2	TRBJ1-1	NA
TGCAGCGCAACCGGGACAGGGGGCTACGAGCAGTACTTC	CSATGTGGYEQYF	once	TRBV29-1	TRBJ2-7	TRBD1
TGTGCCAGCTCACCAGTTGATGGCTACACCTTC	CASSPVDGYTF	NA	TRBV7-9	TRBJ1-2	NA
TGCGCCAGCAGCCTACGAGACAGCGACAAAGAGACCCAGTACTTC	CASSLRDSDKETQYF	NA	TRBV5-1	TRBJ2-5	NA
TGTGCCAGCAGTTACTACAGGGGGGACTATGGCTACACCTTC	CASSYYRGDYGYTF	few	TRBV6-5	TRBJ1-2	TRBD1
TGCGCCAGCAGCCAAGATTCCGGTCAGCCCCAGCATTTT	CASSQDSGQPQHF	NA	TRBV4-3	TRBJ1-5	NA
TGTGCCAGCACGGACAGGGGGCTGGGTCAGCCCCAGCATTTT	CASTDRGLGQPQHF	NA	TRBV2	TRBJ1-5	TRBD1
TGCGCCAGCAGCGCCGGGGGAGGGGACGGCACTGAAGCTTTCTTT	CASSAGGGDGTEAFF	NA	TRBV10-2	TRBJ1-1	NA
TGTGCCAGCAGACCTGCCGGCGGGAACACTGAAGCTTTCTTT	CASRPAGGNTEAFF	NA	TRBV27	TRBJ1-1	NA
TGCGCCAGCAGTGAACAGACCGGGGAGCTGTTTTTT	CASSEQTGELFF	NA	TRBV10-1	TRBJ2-2	NA
TGTGCCAGCAGCTTACTAGCGGGGGGTATCAATGAGCAGTTCTTC	CASSLLAGGINEQFF	NA	TRBV5-4	TRBJ2-1	TRBD2
TGTGCCTGGAGTACAGGGGGCTCGGGGGAGACCCAGTACTTC	CAWSTGGSGETQYF	NA	TRBV30	TRBJ2-5	TRBD1
TGTGCCAGCAGTTACCCCGGGACAGGCGCAGCTTTCTTT	CASSYPGTGAAFF	few	TRBV6-6	TRBJ1-1	TRBD1
TGCGCCAGCAGCTTGAGTGGACAGGGGTTGGAAAAACTGTTTTTT	CASSLSGQGLEKLFF	NA	TRBV5-1	TRBJ1-4	TRBD1
TGTGCCACCAAGGAGATCAGCTCCTACAATGAGCAGTTCTTC	CATKEISSYNEQFF	NA	TRBV15	TRBJ2-1	NA
TGTGCCAGCAGTGAACGGGGGGGGGCCTCCTACGAGCAGTACTTC	CASSERGGASYEQYF	NA	TRBV2	TRBJ2-7	TRBD2
TGTGCCAGCAGTATTACTTATTCCGGGGAGCTGTTTTTT	CASSITYSGELFF	NA	TRBV9	TRBJ2-2	NA
TGTGCCAGCAGTTTTAGACAGGGCCTTAATTCACCCCTCCACTTT	CASSFRQGLNSPLHF	once	TRBV27	TRBJ1-6	TRBD1
TGCGCCAGCAGCCAAGGTGGGGCAGGGATGACAACTAATGAAAAACTGTTTTTT	CASSQGGAGMTTNEKLFF	few	TRBV4-3	TRBJ1-4	NA
TGTGCCAGCAGTAAACTGGGAGTGGGCACAGATACGCAGTATTTT	CASSKLGVGTDTQYF	NA	TRBV6-5	TRBJ2-3	NA
TGTGCCAGCAGCTTAGGTAACAGGGTTAGCTCCTACGAGCAGTACTTC	CASSLGNRVSSYEQYF	NA	TRBV11-2	TRBJ2-7	NA
TGCACCAGCAGCCCCGGACAGGACCTTAATGAAAAACTGTTTTTT	CTSSPGQDLNEKLFF	NA	TRBV1	TRBJ1-4	NA
TGTGCCAGCAGTGACAGGTCCTACAATGAGCAGTTCTTC	CASSDRSYNEQFF	few	TRBV6-1	TRBJ2-1	NA
TGTGCCATCACCAGGGGCAAGACTAGCGGGGAGGGTGAGCAGTTCTTC	CAITRGKTSGEGEQFF	NA	TRBV10-3	TRBJ2-1	TRBD2
TGTGCCAGCAGACTAGCGGGGAGGGAGACCCAGTACTTC	CASRLAGRETQYF	NA	TRBV7-2	TRBJ2-5	TRBD2
TGCGCCAGCAGCTTGGCGGGGAGTGAAGGAAACATTCAGTACTTC	CASSLAGSEGNIQYF	NA	TRBV5-1	TRBJ2-4	NA
TGCGCCAGCAGTGAGAGCAGGCCTGGAAACACCATATATTTT	CASSESRPGNTIYF	few	TRBV10-1	TRBJ1-3	NA
TGTGCCAGCAGTGAAGGAGGGTCTGGAAACACCATATATTTT	CASSEGGSGNTIYF	NA	TRBV6-5	TRBJ1-3	NA
TGTGCCAGTAGTATGTCGGGGTTTGACGGCTACACCTTC	CASSMSGFDGYTF	NA	TRBV19	TRBJ1-2	NA
TGCAGTGCTAGTACTAGAGCTGAAGCTTTCTTT	CSASTRAEAFF	NA	TRBV20-1	TRBJ1-1	NA
TGTGCCAGCAGCTTAAGGAGCGAGCAGTACTTC	CASSLRSEQYF	once	TRBV5-6	TRBJ2-7	NA
TGTGCCAGCACCGGCGGGGGGGCTATGGGCGAGACCCAGTACTTC	CASTGGGAMGETQYF	few	TRBV7-2	TRBJ2-5	TRBD2
TGCGCCAGCGCGACATTCTCCTCACCCCTCCACTTT	CASATFSSPLHF	NA	TRBV5-1	TRBJ1-6	NA
TGTGCCAGCAGCATGACAGGGGAAGTTCAGCCCCAGCATTTT	CASSMTGEVQPQHF	NA	TRBV7-2	TRBJ1-5	TRBD1
TGTGCCAGCGGTATCGGGGGCACAGATACGCAGTATTTT	CASGIGGTDTQYF	NA	TRBV5-6	TRBJ2-3	NA
TGTGCCAGCAGCTTTTGGGGGGTTAATGAAAAACTGTTTTTT	CASSFWGVNEKLFF	NA	TRBV5-6	TRBJ1-4	NA